Below, one T cell receptor beta chain is given with its context. Its cognate antigen is unknown. Only in-frame clones appear in the TCRdb table, and some are missing; sequencing was by immunoSEQ multiplex PCR. The repertoire consists of about 73,000 clones, with over 75% occurring once and the leading ten covering over 35%. The data were taken from a study of radiotherapy plus CTLA-4 blockade in lung cancer. Study-wide results and limits: Radiotherapy with ipilimumab was followed by blood expansion of tumor-derived clones.

There are 16 residues in the CDR3. Germline V gives CDR1 MDHEN, CDR2 SYDVKM. Trimming removed 5 bases at V and 1 base at J, with 15 bases between. Alongside CTLA-4 blockade with ipilimumab, patients with chemo-refractory metastatic non-small-cell lung cancer received focal radiation. This TCR was recovered from a human donor with non-small cell lung cancer that progressed on radiotherapy plus ipilimumab. Sequences were derived from peripheral blood, sampled from a patient treated with radiotherapy plus ipilimumab. The chain links TRBV28 to TRBJ2-1, with a tentative D call TRBD2 (5 bases). The CDR3 is CASSATVGVSYNEQFF. Written as DNA, the CDR3 is TGTGCCAGCAGTGCTACAGTGGGAGTGTCCTACAATGAGCAGTTCTTC.